Below are 26 T cell receptor beta chains sequenced from a single sample in a study of blood T cell repertoires in COVID-19. TCRdb's copy holds only in-frame clones and misses some; the assay was immunoSEQ multiplex PCR. The data show around 60,000 clones, around nine tenths seen once. Specimen: peripheral blood. Source of these receptors: an elderly woman with active COVID-19.

The chain has TRBV6-6 and TRBJ2-5, with D possibly being TRBD2 (7 bases). The germline V gene encodes CDR1 MNHNY and CDR2 SVGAGI (reference sequence). The CDR3 has 14 residues. V lost 6 bases and J 2 bases, leaving 13 bases between the germline ends. The CDR3 DNA reads TGTGCCAGCAGCGGCGGGGGCTCTCAAGAGACCCAGTACTTC. Translation gives CASSGGGSQETQYF.

This chain connects TRBV5-6 to TRBJ1-6; 8 bases align to TRBD1. Germline V lookup: CDR1 SGHDT, CDR2 YYEEEE. The trim removed 3 bases at V and 8 bases at J, leaving 16 bases unmatched. There are 18 residues in the CDR3. The CDR3 protein is CASSSKGQGRIRDSPLHF. The CDR3 DNA reads TGTGCCAGCAGCTCGAAAGGACAGGGACGGATAAGGGATTCACCCCTCCACTTT.

A single count supports this clone. The chain employs TRBV28 and TRBJ1-6; tentatively, D is TRBD1 (6 bases). V was clipped by 4 bases and J by 9 bases, with 16 bases between them. CDR3 length: 15 residues. Per germline, CDR1 MDHEN and CDR2 SYDVKM. This CDR3 is CASSSGTWVGSPLHF. CDR3 DNA: TGTGCCAGCAGTTCTGGGACATGGGTGGGTTCACCCCTCCACTTT.

The rearrangement uses TRBV7-6 and TRBJ2-3, with 10 positions matching TRBD2. V lost 2 bases to trimming and J lost 3 bases; unmatched junction nucleotides: 5. This CDR3 is built from 16 residues. Germline loops: CDR1 SGHVS, CDR2 FNYEAQ. CDR3 sequence: CASSLTVAGGTDTQYF. The CDR3 DNA is TGTGCCAGCAGCTTAACCGTAGCGGGGGGTACAGATACGCAGTATTTT.

This clone was seen only a few times. The CDR3: CASSISGRDVLEDTQYF. In nucleotides, the CDR3 is TGTGCCAGCAGCATTAGCGGGAGGGACGTCCTGGAGGATACGCAGTATTTT. This chain connects TRBV7-2 to TRBJ2-3, with 11 bases identical to TRBD2. The CDR3 is 17 amino acids. V trimming: 5 bases; J trimming: 6 bases; junction bases outside the gene matches: 13. Germline CDR1 SGHTA, CDR2 FQGNSA.

The chain joins TRBV4-1 to TRBJ2-7, with 9 bases identical to TRBD2. The germline gives CDR1 MGHRA, CDR2 YSYEKL. The CDR3 covers 15 residues. J was trimmed by 2 bases and V by 1 base; bases with no gene match: 3. The CDR3 reads CASSQASGMTYEQYF. CDR3 DNA sequence: TGCGCCAGCAGCCAAGCTAGCGGGATGACCTACGAGCAGTACTTC.

This chain uses TRBV7-2 with TRBJ2-5, with 14 bases fitting TRBD2. The J segment lost 7 bases and the V segment lost 7 bases, leaving 11 bases of the junction unmatched. The CDR3 sequence is 16 residues long. Germline CDR1 SGHTA, CDR2 FQGNSA. The CDR3 nucleotides read TGTGCCAGCACCCAGGGACTAGCGGGGGCGAGCATGACCCAGTACTTC. Protein product: CASTQGLAGASMTQYF.

The chain carries TRBV5-1 and TRBJ1-1, with no clear D. The germline V gene encodes CDR1 SGHRS and CDR2 YFSETQ. The germline V and J ends were trimmed by 4 bases and 4 bases, with 11 bases remaining between them. The CDR3 sequence is 13 residues long. The CDR3 DNA sequence: TGCGCCAGCAGCCCCTCGGGAAGCACTGAAGCTTTCTTT. Its translation is CASSPSGSTEAFF.

This clone turned up a few times. This chain uses TRBV27 with TRBJ2-1; D not certain. The CDR3 covers 16 residues. Trimming took 8 bases from V and 3 from J, leaving 20 bases between them. The germline CDR1 and CDR2 sequences are MNHEY and SMNVEV (reference sequence). CDR3 sequence reads: CASGPSRLPGYNEQFF. Written as DNA, the CDR3 is TGTGCCAGCGGGCCGTCACGGTTACCAGGCTACAATGAGCAGTTCTTC.

V and J are TRBV2 and TRBJ2-1; a weak D match, TRBD1 (5 bases). Germline assignment: CDR1 SNHLY and CDR2 FYNNEI. The CDR3 has 14 residues. V was pared by 3 bases and J by 4 bases, with 10 bases between. The CDR3 here is CASSELGLYNEQFF. In nucleotides, the CDR3 is TGTGCCAGCAGTGAGTTGGGGCTATACAATGAGCAGTTCTTC.

The chain uses TRBV29-1 and TRBJ2-3, with D perhaps matching TRBD2 (6 bases). The CDR3 totals 16 residues. Trimming pared 0 bases from V and 2 bases from J, leaving 15 bases between. The germline gives CDR1 SQVTM, CDR2 ANQGSEA. The CDR3 DNA is TGCAGCGTTGAAGATTGGGACTCCAGAGACACAGATACGCAGTATTTT. This codes for CSVEDWDSRDTDTQYF.

The genes are TRBV19 and TRBJ2-1; 8 bases match TRBD2. There are 15 residues in the CDR3. V shed 7 bases and J 7 bases; nucleotides not matched to a gene: 12. Germline V gene sequence: CDR1 LNHDA, CDR2 SQIVND (reference sequence). The CDR3 here is CASTHPPGTRNEQFF. In nucleotides, the CDR3 is TGTGCCAGTACTCACCCACCAGGGACTAGAAATGAGCAGTTCTTC.

V and J are TRBV2 and TRBJ1-1; TRBD1 aligns across 9 bases. With V trimmed by 6 bases and J by 5 bases, 10 bases remained unmatched. There are 15 residues in the CDR3. CDR1 SNHLY and CDR2 FYNNEI come from the germline V gene. The CDR3: CASRNYGTGRTEAFF. CDR3 in DNA: TGTGCCAGCAGAAATTACGGGACAGGGAGGACTGAAGCTTTCTTT.

The rearrangement uses TRBV2 and TRBJ2-7; 8 bases are a match to TRBD1. This CDR3 is 15 amino acids long. Germline lookup yields CDR1 SNHLY and CDR2 FYNNEI. With 6 bases clipped from V and 0 bases from J, the junction kept 7 bases outside the gene matches. The CDR3 region is CASSGGTGVSYEQYF. In DNA, the CDR3 is TGTGCCAGCAGCGGCGGGACAGGAGTCTCCTACGAGCAGTACTTC.

This sequence joins TRBV5-1 and TRBJ2-5; 14 nucleotides agree with TRBD2. Trimming took 4 bases from V and 4 from J; bases not matched to a gene: 6. This CDR3 has 16 amino acids. In germline, CDR1 is SGHRS, CDR2 YFSETQ. CDR3 protein: CASSTGTSGSRETQYF. Here the CDR3 DNA reads TGCGCCAGCAGCACTGGGACTAGCGGGAGCCGAGAGACCCAGTACTTC. Supplemented by reference TRBV5-1 and TRBJ2-5, the full variable domain reads KAGVTQTPRYLIKTRGQQVTLSCSPISGHRSVSWYQQTPGQGLQFLFEYFSETQRNKGNFPGRFSGRQFSNSRSEMNVSTLELGDSALYLCASSTGTSGSRETQYFGPGTRLLVL.

The genes are TRBV2 and TRBJ1-1; possibly TRBD1 for D (6 bases). The V gene's germline CDR1 is SNHLY and CDR2 FYNNEI. Trimming left V 6 bases short and J 0 bases short, with 14 bases between. The CDR3 has 15 amino acids. CDR3 sequence: CASSQDSPLNTEAFF. For the CDR3, the DNA is TGTGCCAGCAGCCAGGACAGCCCCCTGAACACTGAAGCTTTCTTT.

The CDR3 loop reads CASSLSEQGDPEAFF. DNA for the CDR3: TGTGCCAGCAGCTTGTCGGAACAGGGTGATCCTGAAGCTTTCTTT. This chain connects TRBV5-4 to TRBJ1-1; D might be TRBD1 (6 bases). Trimming left V 1 base short and J 6 bases short, with 16 bases between. Looked up from germline, CDR1 is SGHNT and CDR2 is YYREEE (reference sequence). The CDR3 has 15 amino acids.

This chain uses TRBV18 with TRBJ1-1; the D gene is possibly TRBD1 (5 bases). V shed 2 bases and J shed 3 bases, with 16 bases lying between them. Per the germline V gene, CDR1 is KGHSH and CDR2 is LQKENI. The CDR3 has 16 amino acids. CDR3 loop: CASSPSTGGLDTEAFF. CDR3 DNA: TGTGCCAGCTCACCATCAACCGGGGGACTCGACACTGAAGCTTTCTTT.

The CDR3 loop is CAIMARLTDTQYF. Written as DNA, the CDR3 is TGTGCCATCATGGCCCGATTAACAGATACGCAGTATTTT. The rearrangement joins TRBV10-3 to TRBJ2-3; no clear D gene. The V end was cut by 7 bases, the J end by 3 bases, with 11 bases between. The CDR3 has 13 residues. Per the germline V gene, CDR1 is ENHRY and CDR2 is SYGVKD.

The J gene is TRBJ2-5, the V gene TRBV10-2; TRBD2 matches at 9 bases. This CDR3 spans 15 amino acids. Per the germline V gene, CDR1 is WSHSY and CDR2 is SAAADI. With V trimmed by 8 bases and J by 7 bases, 14 bases remained unmatched. The CDR3 bases are TGCGCCAGCCGGGGTAGCGGGAGTTTTCTGGGGACCCAGTACTTC. Translating it yields CASRGSGSFLGTQYF.

The V call is TRBV5-1, the J call TRBJ2-2; possible D gene TRBD1, 5 bases. Germline assignment: CDR1 SGHRS and CDR2 YFSETQ. V was trimmed by 3 bases and J by 4 bases, leaving 13 bases between them. There are 15 residues in the CDR3. As DNA, the CDR3 is TGCGCCAGCAGCTCGTATCCAGGGTCCACCGGGGAGCTGTTTTTT. Residues: CASSSYPGSTGELFF.

The gene calls are TRBV24-1 and TRBJ1-4; D gene unclear. The germline CDR1 and CDR2 sequences are KGHDR and SFDVKD. The CDR3 sequence is 14 residues long. The V end lost 4 bases, the J end lost 5 bases, and 10 bases lay between the germline ends. This CDR3 reads CATSEGGLNEKLFF. CDR3 nucleotide sequence: TGTGCCACCAGTGAGGGAGGGCTAAATGAAAAACTGTTTTTT.

The rearrangement uses TRBV28 and TRBJ2-7, with D possibly matching TRBD2 (7 bases). V dropped 4 bases and J dropped 2 bases, with 24 bases sitting between them. This CDR3 is 18 amino acids long. Germline V gives CDR1 MDHEN, CDR2 SYDVKM. The CDR3 DNA sequence: TGTGCCAGCAGTTCGGGGCGCGGGGGCCGCTCCACTCCCTACGAGCAGTACGTC. This gives the protein CASSSGRGGRSTPYEQYV.

The chain is built from TRBV18 and TRBJ2-2; a possible D gene is TRBD2 (6 bases). The CDR3 sequence is 14 residues long. V lost 7 bases and J lost 0, with 9 bases in between. In germline, CDR1 is KGHSH, CDR2 LQKENI. The CDR3 region has the DNA TGTGCCAGCTGTACTAGCACGAACACCGGGGAGCTGTTTTTT. Translated: CASCTSTNTGELFF.

This clone was counted a single time. This chain joins TRBV5-1 and TRBJ1-1; no clear D. The CDR3 extends over 13 amino acids. V was shortened by 2 bases and J by 1 base, with 6 bases between the two germline ends. Germline values: CDR1 SGHRS, CDR2 YFSETQ. The CDR3 DNA follows: TGCGCCAGCAGCTTCGGGAGGAACACTGAAGCTTTCTTT. This codes for CASSFGRNTEAFF.

The CDR3 region is CASSERASGRETQYF. The CDR3 coding sequence is TGTGCCAGCAGTGAACGGGCAAGCGGGAGGGAGACCCAGTACTTC. This rearrangement joins TRBV2 to TRBJ2-5, with 9 bases aligning to TRBD2. Germline V gene sequence: CDR1 SNHLY, CDR2 FYNNEI. After removal of 2 bases from V and 5 bases from J, the junction contained 6 bases not matched to a gene. CDR3 length equals 15 residues.